This entry lists 24 T cell receptor beta chains sequenced from one sample in a study of CD8 T cells in Susac syndrome. cDNA came from about 0.46 to 1 ug RNA primed by random hexamers. In TCRdb, the immunoSEQ multiplex PCR reads were re-called with MiXCR into one record per CDR3 protein. Here the sample spans about 300,000 distinct CDR3 sequences, around 91% being singletons. The sequenced material came from CD8+ T cells from PBMCs. These receptors all stem from a human donor with multiple sclerosis.

V gene TRBV5-4 combines with J gene TRBJ2-2; 10 bases map to TRBD2. In germline, CDR1 is SGHNT, CDR2 YYREEE (reference sequence). The CDR3 sequence is 18 residues long. With V trimmed by 0 bases and J by 1 base, 6 bases remained unmatched. CDR3 sequence reads: CASSLGASGGLNTGELFF. The CDR3 bases are TGTGCCAGCAGCTTGGGGGCTAGCGGGGGCCTGAACACCGGGGAGCTGTTTTTT. Full variable domain (remainder filled in from reference TRBV5-4 and TRBJ2-2): ETGVTQSPTHLIKTRGQQVTLRCSSQSGHNTVSWYQQALGQGPQFIFQYYREEENGRGNFPPRFSGLQFPNYSSELNVNALELDDSALYLCASSLGASGGLNTGELFFGEGSRLTVL.

The chain couples TRBV5-1 to TRBJ2-1; D may be TRBD2 (5 bases). V lost 1 base, J lost 4 bases, and 15 bases lay in between. Germline values: CDR1 SGHRS, CDR2 YFSETQ. This CDR3 spans 16 amino acids. The CDR3 region is CASSLFTRPGYNEQFF. The CDR3 DNA follows: TGCGCCAGCAGCTTGTTTACCCGCCCGGGGTACAATGAGCAGTTCTTC.

The chain combines TRBV27 with TRBJ2-2; 7 bases align to TRBD2. From germline, CDR1 is MNHEY and CDR2 SMNVEV (reference sequence). There are 14 residues in the CDR3. Trimming took 2 bases from V and 7 from J; bases not matched to a gene: 4. In nucleotides, the CDR3 is TGTGCCAGCAGTTTAGCGGGAGCGGTCGGGGAGCTGTTTTTT. This encodes CASSLAGAVGELFF.

J is TRBJ1-2 and V is TRBV14; D is undetermined. Per germline, CDR1 SGHDN and CDR2 FVKESK. The V end was cut by 1 base, the J end by 0 bases, with 12 bases between. CDR3 length: 16 residues. Here the CDR3 reads CASSQVALAANYGYTF. The CDR3 DNA reads TGTGCCAGCAGCCAAGTTGCCCTAGCCGCTAACTATGGCTACACCTTC.

This clonotype was picked up one time. The chain combines TRBV12-3 or TRBV12-4 with TRBJ1-2; no firm D call. CDR3 length: 17 amino acids. Trimming shortened V by 3 bases and J by 8 bases, and 25 bases separated the two germline ends. CDR3: CASSFSLSGMGIGGYTF. DNA for the CDR3: TGTGCCAGCAGTTTCTCTCTTTCCGGGATGGGGATAGGCGGCTACACCTTC.

The CDR3, as DNA: TGTGCCAGCTCAAAACGAGGGGGGCAAGAGACCCAGTACTTC. This translates into CASSKRGGQETQYF. The chain joins TRBV13 to TRBJ2-5; D is perhaps TRBD1 or TRBD2 (6 bases each). CDR1 is PRHDT, CDR2 FYEKMQ, per germline (reference sequence). The V end lost 8 bases, the J end lost 2 bases, and 15 bases lay between the germline ends. This CDR3 comprises 14 residues.

The chain couples TRBV27 to TRBJ2-3; D gene ambiguous. Trimming removed 8 bases at V and 6 bases at J, with 24 bases between. CDR3 length equals 16 residues. Germline-derived CDR1 and CDR2 are MNHEY and SMNVEV (reference sequence). Here the CDR3 reads CASLSSPGDLVDTQYF. The CDR3 nucleotides read TGTGCCAGCTTGTCCTCCCCAGGCGACCTCGTTGATACGCAGTATTTT.

The rearrangement links TRBV12-3 or TRBV12-4 to TRBJ2-3; D unclear. Between the trimmed V and J ends, which lost 3 bases and 1 base, there was a span of 11 bases. This CDR3 has 15 residues. The CDR3 sequence is CASSFNRAGTDTQYF. The CDR3 bases are TGTGCCAGCAGTTTTAATCGCGCGGGCACAGATACGCAGTATTTT.

This chain joins TRBV19 and TRBJ2-1; 11 bases agree with TRBD2. The CDR3 has 15 residues. CDR1 and CDR2 from the germline V gene are LNHDA and SQIVND (reference sequence). V shed 7 bases and J 7 bases; nucleotides not matched to a gene: 9. CDR3 loop: CASTLGVAGGNEQFF. Written as DNA, the CDR3 is TGTGCCAGTACCCTGGGTGTAGCGGGAGGGAATGAGCAGTTCTTC.

The chain combines TRBV19 with TRBJ1-2; 8 bases are a match to TRBD1. The junction had 19 bases not matched to a gene; V was cut back by 3 bases and J by 4 bases. Germline CDR1 LNHDA, CDR2 SQIVND (reference sequence). CDR3 size: 19 residues. CDR3 DNA sequence: TGTGCCAGTAGTATCGGAGGTCGGGCAGGGGGCTCTTCTGGCTATGGCTACACCTTC. Translating it yields CASSIGGRAGGSSGYGYTF.

This clonotype was observed a single time. The chain combines TRBV27 with TRBJ2-6; D may be TRBD1 (5 bases). This CDR3 has 16 residues. Trimming stripped 7 bases from V and 0 bases from J, with 13 bases between. The germline V gene encodes CDR1 MNHEY and CDR2 SMNVEV (reference sequence). CDR3: CASTPGAISGANVLTF. In nucleotides, the CDR3 is TGTGCCAGCACCCCTGGGGCAATCTCTGGGGCCAACGTCCTGACTTTC. Complete variable domain (other parts from reference TRBV27 and TRBJ2-6): EAQVTQNPRYLITVTGKKLTVTCSQNMNHEYMSWYRQDPGLGLRQIYYSMNVEVTDKGDVPEGYKVSRKEKRNFPLILESPSPNQTSLYFCASTPGAISGANVLTFGAGSRLTVL.

CDR3 sequence reads: CASSLPGTVEAFF. Here the CDR3 DNA reads TGTGCCAGCAGCCTCCCAGGGACGGTTGAAGCTTTCTTT. V and J are TRBV7-9 and TRBJ1-1; tentatively, D is TRBD1 (5 bases). The CDR3 sequence is 13 residues long. Trimming removed 5 bases from V and 7 bases from J, with 14 bases in between. Germline assignment: CDR1 SEHNR and CDR2 FQNEAQ (reference sequence). Variable domain in full (rest from reference TRBV7-9 and TRBJ1-1): DTGVSQNPRHKITKRGQNVTFRCDPISEHNRLYWYRQTLGQGPEFLTYFQNEAQLEKSRLLSDRFSAERPKGSFSTLEIQRTEQGDSAMYLCASSLPGTVEAFFGQGTRLTVV.

There are a few counts of this clonotype. The J gene is TRBJ2-7, the V gene TRBV2; D possibly corresponds to TRBD2 (5 bases). The germline V and J ends were trimmed by 7 bases and 3 bases, with 13 bases remaining between them. Germline values: CDR1 SNHLY, CDR2 FYNNEI. The CDR3 consists of 13 residues. CDR3: CASNVREDYEQYF. The CDR3 DNA reads TGTGCCAGCAACGTCCGGGAAGACTACGAGCAGTACTTC.

The chain uses TRBV20-1 and TRBJ2-7; no firm D call. Per the germline V gene, CDR1 is DFQATT and CDR2 is SNEGSKA (reference sequence). Trimming shortened V by 3 bases and J by 0 bases, and 9 bases separated the two germline ends. This CDR3 comprises 13 residues. The CDR3 protein is CSARRPSSYEQYF. The CDR3 DNA sequence: TGCAGTGCTAGGAGACCCTCCTCCTACGAGCAGTACTTC.

The gene calls are TRBV19 and TRBJ2-1; tentatively, D is TRBD2 (6 bases). V lost 3 bases to trimming and J lost 5 bases, with 17 bases between them. CDR1 and CDR2 from the germline V gene are LNHDA and SQIVND (reference sequence). The CDR3 spans 16 residues. CDR3 DNA: TGTGCCAGTAGTATTAGAGGAGGGGCGCCACACAATGAGCAGTTCTTC. This translates into CASSIRGGAPHNEQFF.

This chain uses TRBV5-4 with TRBJ2-7, with 8 bases identical to TRBD1. The CDR3 runs 14 residues. Looked up from germline, CDR1 is SGHNT and CDR2 is YYREEE (reference sequence). V lost 3 bases and J lost 2; bases outside the gene matches: 4. The CDR3 DNA reads TGTGCCAGCAGCTCCGACAGGGGCCCCTACGAGCAGTACTTC. Its translation: CASSSDRGPYEQYF.

The V and J genes are TRBV25-1 and TRBJ2-2, with a possible D match to TRBD2 (5 bases). CDR1 is MGHDK, CDR2 SYGVNS, per germline. The CDR3 has 15 residues. V was clipped by 4 bases and J by 1 base, with 10 bases between them. The CDR3, as DNA: TGTGCCAGCAGTGTTCCGGGGAAGAACACCGGGGAGCTGTTTTTT. It is translated as CASSVPGKNTGELFF.

The V gene is TRBV20-1, the J gene TRBJ2-3; D not resolved. From germline, CDR1 is DFQATT and CDR2 SNEGSKA (reference sequence). CDR3 length: 13 residues. The CDR3 coding sequence is TGCAGACCCCGAGATGGGGACACAGATACGCAGTATTTT. Protein product: CRPRDGDTDTQYF.

This clonotype was seen a single time. The rearrangement uses TRBV12-3 or TRBV12-4 and TRBJ2-1; the D gene is possibly TRBD2 (5 bases). This CDR3 has 16 residues. The ends were cut back, 4 bases at V and 7 bases at J, with 20 bases in the middle. The CDR3 reads CASSSTGLKGLNEQFF. CDR3 nucleotides: TGTGCCAGCAGTTCCACGGGGTTAAAGGGATTAAATGAGCAGTTCTTC.

The rearrangement joins TRBV5-6 to TRBJ2-1; D unresolved. The germline gives CDR1 SGHDT, CDR2 YYEEEE. The CDR3 extends over 15 amino acids. With 1 base removed from V and 5 bases from J, the gap between germline ends came to 13 bases. This CDR3 reads CASSLPLSPNNEQFF. The CDR3, as DNA: TGTGCCAGCAGCTTGCCCCTTTCCCCTAACAATGAGCAGTTCTTC. Full variable domain (remainder filled in from reference TRBV5-6 and TRBJ2-1): DAGVTQSPTHLIKTRGQQVTLRCSPKSGHDTVSWYQQALGQGPQFIFQYYEEEERQRGNFPDRFSGHQFPNYSSELNVNALLLGDSALYLCASSLPLSPNNEQFFGPGTRLTVL.

The chain employs TRBV4-2 and TRBJ2-1; D unclear. The length of the CDR3 is 15 residues. Deletions cut 3 bases from V and 4 bases from J, with 13 bases between. Germline lookup yields CDR1 LGHNA and CDR2 YNFKEQ. The CDR3 DNA reads as TGTGCCAGCAGCCAGGAACGAACACAGTACAATGAGCAGTTCTTC. Its translation: CASSQERTQYNEQFF.

V gene TRBV6-2 or TRBV6-3 combines with J gene TRBJ2-7; D not certain. This CDR3 region has 11 residues. V was trimmed by 7 bases and J by 3 bases, leaving 7 bases between them. Germline CDR1 reads MNHEY; CDR2 reads SVGEGT. CDR3 DNA sequence: TGTGCCAGCACCGGGCTCTACGAGCAGTACTTC. Translating it yields CASTGLYEQYF.

This chain joins TRBV12-3 or TRBV12-4 and TRBJ1-5; D is unresolved. The CDR3 loop spans 13 amino acids. V lost 3 bases, J lost 7 bases, and 10 bases lay in between. The CDR3 bases are TGTGCCAGCAGTTTCGGGTTTGGGCAGCCCCAGCATTTT. Protein sequence: CASSFGFGQPQHF.

The V and J genes are TRBV10-3 and TRBJ2-3; D could derive from TRBD1 or TRBD2 (5 bases each). V lost 2 bases to trimming and J lost 1 base, with 10 bases between them. The CDR3 length is 15 residues. Looked up from germline, CDR1 is ENHRY and CDR2 is SYGVKD. In DNA form, the CDR3 reads TGTGCCATCAGTGAGGCAGGGACCCGCACAGATACGCAGTATTTT. Its protein is CAISEAGTRTDTQYF.